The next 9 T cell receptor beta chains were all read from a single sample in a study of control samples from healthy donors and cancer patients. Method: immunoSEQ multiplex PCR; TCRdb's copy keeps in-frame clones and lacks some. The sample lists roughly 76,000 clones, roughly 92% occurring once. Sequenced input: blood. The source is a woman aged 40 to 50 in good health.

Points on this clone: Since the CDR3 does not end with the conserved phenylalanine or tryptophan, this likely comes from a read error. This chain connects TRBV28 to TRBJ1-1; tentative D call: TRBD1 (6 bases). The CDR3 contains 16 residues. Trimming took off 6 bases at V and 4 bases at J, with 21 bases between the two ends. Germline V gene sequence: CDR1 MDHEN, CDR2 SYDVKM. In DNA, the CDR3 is TGTGCCAGCAGAGCGAACCACCAGGGGAGCGGCACTGAAGCTTTCCTT. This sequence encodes CASRANHQGSGTEAFL.

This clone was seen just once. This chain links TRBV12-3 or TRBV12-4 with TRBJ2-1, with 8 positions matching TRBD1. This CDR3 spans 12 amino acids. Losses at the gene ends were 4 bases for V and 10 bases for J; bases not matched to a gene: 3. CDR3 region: CASSYDRGEQFF. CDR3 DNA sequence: TGTGCCAGCAGTTACGACAGGGGAGAGCAGTTCTTC.

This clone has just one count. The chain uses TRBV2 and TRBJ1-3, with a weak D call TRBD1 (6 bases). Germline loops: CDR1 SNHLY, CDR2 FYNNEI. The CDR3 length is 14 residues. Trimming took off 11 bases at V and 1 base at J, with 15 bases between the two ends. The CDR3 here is CAVYAGESGNTIYF. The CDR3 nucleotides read TGTGCCGTATACGCAGGGGAATCTGGAAACACCATATATTTT.

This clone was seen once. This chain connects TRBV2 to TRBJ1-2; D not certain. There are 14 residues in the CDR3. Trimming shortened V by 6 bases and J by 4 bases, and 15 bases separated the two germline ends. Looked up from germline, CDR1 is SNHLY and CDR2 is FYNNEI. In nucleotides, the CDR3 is TGTGCCAGCAGCCTCCTGAGGGATTTCTATGGCTACACCTTC. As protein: CASSLLRDFYGYTF.

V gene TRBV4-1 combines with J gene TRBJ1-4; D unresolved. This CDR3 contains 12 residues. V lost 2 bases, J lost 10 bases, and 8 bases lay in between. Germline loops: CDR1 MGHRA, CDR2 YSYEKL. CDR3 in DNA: TGCGCCAGCAGCCAACTGGGCTTAAAACTGTTTTTT. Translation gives CASSQLGLKLFF.

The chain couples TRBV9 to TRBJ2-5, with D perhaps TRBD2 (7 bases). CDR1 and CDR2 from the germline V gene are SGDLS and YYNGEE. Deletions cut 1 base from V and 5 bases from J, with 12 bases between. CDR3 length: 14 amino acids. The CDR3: CASSVWGGRETQYF. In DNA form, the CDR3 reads TGTGCCAGCAGCGTATGGGGGGGCAGGGAGACCCAGTACTTC.

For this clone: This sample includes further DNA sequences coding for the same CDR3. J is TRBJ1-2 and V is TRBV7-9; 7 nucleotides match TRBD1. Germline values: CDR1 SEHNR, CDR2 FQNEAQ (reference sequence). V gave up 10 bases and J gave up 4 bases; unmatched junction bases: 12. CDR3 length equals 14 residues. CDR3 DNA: TGTGCCACCACGGAACCGACAGGGTTCTATGGCTACACCTTC. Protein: CATTEPTGFYGYTF.

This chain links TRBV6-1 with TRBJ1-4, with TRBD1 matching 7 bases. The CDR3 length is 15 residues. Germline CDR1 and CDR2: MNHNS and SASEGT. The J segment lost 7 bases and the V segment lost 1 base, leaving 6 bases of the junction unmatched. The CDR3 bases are TGTGCCAGCAGTGAAGTGGACAGGTCGAGTGAAAAACTGTTTTTT. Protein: CASSEVDRSSEKLFF.

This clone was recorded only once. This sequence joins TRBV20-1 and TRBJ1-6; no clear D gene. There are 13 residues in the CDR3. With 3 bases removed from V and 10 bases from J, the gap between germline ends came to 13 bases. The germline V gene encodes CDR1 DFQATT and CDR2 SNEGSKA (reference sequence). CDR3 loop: CSASSGDGSPLHF. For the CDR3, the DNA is TGCAGTGCTAGTAGCGGAGATGGATCACCCCTCCACTTT.